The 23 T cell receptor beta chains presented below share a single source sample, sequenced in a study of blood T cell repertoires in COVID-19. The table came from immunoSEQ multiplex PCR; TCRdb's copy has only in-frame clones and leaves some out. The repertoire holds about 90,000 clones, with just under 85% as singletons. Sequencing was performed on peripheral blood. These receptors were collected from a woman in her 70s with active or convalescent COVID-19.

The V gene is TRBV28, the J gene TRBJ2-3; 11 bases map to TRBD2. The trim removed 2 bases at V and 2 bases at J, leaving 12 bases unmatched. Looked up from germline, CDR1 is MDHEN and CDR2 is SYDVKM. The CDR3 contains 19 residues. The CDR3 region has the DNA TGTGCCAGCAGTTTAAGGCTAGCGGGGGGCCTCAATCCCACAGATACGCAGTATTTT. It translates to CASSLRLAGGLNPTDTQYF.

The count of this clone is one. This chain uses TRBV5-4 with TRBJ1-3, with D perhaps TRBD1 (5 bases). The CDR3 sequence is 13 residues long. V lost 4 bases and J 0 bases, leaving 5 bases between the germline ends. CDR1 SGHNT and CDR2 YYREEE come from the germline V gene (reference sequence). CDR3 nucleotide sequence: TGTGCCAGCAGCCAGGGCTCTGGAAACACCATATATTTT. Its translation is CASSQGSGNTIYF.

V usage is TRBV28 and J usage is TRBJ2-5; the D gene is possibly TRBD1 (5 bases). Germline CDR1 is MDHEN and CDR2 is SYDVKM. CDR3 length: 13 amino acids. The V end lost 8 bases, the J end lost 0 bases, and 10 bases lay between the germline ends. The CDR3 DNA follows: TGTGCCAGCTATGAAGGGGACCAAGAGACCCAGTACTTC. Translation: CASYEGDQETQYF.

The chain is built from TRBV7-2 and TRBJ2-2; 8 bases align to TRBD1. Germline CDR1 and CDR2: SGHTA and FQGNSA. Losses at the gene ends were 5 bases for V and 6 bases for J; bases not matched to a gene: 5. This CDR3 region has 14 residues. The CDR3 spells CASSQGQAAGELFF. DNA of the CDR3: TGTGCCAGCAGCCAGGGACAGGCCGCCGGGGAGCTGTTTTTT.

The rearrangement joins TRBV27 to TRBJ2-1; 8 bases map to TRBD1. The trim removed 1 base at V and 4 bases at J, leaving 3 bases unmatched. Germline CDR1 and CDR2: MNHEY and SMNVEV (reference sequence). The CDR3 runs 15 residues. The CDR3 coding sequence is TGTGCCAGCAGTTTATTGCAGGGGGCATACAATGAGCAGTTCTTC. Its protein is CASSLLQGAYNEQFF.

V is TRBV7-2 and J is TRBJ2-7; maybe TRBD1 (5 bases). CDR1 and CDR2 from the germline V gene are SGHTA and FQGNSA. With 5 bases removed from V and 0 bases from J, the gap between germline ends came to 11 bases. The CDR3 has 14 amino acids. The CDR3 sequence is CASSLRQSSYEQYF. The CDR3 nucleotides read TGTGCCAGCAGCCTTCGACAGAGCTCCTACGAGCAGTACTTC.

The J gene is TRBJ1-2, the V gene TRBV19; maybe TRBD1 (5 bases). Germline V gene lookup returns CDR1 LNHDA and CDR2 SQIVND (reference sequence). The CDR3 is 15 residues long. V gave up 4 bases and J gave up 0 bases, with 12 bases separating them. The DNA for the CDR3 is TGTGCCAGTAGTAGGTCCGGGGGAGCTAACTATGGCTACACCTTC. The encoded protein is CASSRSGGANYGYTF.

CDR3 region: CASSQGDNSNQPQHF. In nucleotides, the CDR3 is TGTGCCAGCAGCCAAGGGGATAATAGCAATCAGCCCCAGCATTTT. The chain is built from TRBV28 and TRBJ1-5; tentatively, D is TRBD1 (5 bases). This CDR3 is built from 15 residues. In germline, CDR1 is MDHEN, CDR2 SYDVKM. V gave up 6 bases and J gave up 0 bases, with 12 bases separating them.

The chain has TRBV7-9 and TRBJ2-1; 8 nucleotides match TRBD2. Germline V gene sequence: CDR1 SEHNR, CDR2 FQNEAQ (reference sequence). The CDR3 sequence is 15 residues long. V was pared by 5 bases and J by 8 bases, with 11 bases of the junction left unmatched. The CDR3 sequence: CASSALGSGVYEQFF. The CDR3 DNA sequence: TGTGCCAGCAGCGCTCTGGGTAGCGGGGTTTATGAGCAGTTCTTC.

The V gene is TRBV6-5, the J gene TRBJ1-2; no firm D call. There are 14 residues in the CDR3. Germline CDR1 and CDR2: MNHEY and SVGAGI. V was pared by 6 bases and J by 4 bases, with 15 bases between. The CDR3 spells CASRDTGLIYGYTF. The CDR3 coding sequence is TGTGCCAGCAGAGATACCGGGTTAATCTATGGCTACACCTTC.

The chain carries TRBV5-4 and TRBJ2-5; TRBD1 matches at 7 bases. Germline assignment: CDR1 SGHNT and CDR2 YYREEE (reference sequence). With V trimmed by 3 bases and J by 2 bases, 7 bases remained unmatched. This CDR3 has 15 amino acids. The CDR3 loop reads CASSSRDRTQETQYF. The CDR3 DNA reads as TGTGCCAGCAGCTCCCGGGACAGAACTCAAGAGACCCAGTACTTC.

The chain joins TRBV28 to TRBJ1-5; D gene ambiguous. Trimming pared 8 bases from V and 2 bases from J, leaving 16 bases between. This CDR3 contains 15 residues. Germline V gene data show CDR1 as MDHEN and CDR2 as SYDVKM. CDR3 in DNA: TGTGCCAGCCACCGGGCGGGTGAGGGCAATCAGCCCCAGCATTTT. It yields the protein CASHRAGEGNQPQHF.

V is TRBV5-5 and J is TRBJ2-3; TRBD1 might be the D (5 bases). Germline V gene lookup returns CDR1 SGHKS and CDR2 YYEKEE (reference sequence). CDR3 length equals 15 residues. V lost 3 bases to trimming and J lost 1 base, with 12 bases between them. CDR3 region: CASSSTRAGTDTQYF. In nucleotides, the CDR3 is TGTGCCAGCAGCTCTACCAGGGCAGGCACAGATACGCAGTATTTT.

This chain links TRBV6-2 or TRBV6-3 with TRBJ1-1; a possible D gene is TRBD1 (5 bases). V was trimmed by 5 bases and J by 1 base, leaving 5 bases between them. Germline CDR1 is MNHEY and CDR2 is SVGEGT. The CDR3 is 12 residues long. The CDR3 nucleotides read TGTGCCAGCAGTACAGGGAACACTGAAGCTTTCTTT. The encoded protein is CASSTGNTEAFF.

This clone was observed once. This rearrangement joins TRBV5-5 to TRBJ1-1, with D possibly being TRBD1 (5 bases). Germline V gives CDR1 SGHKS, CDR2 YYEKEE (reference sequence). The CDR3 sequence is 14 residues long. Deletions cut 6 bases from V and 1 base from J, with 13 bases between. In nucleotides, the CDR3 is TGTGCCAGCAAAGTTGGGGCCCCGAACACTGAAGCTTTCTTT. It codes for CASKVGAPNTEAFF.

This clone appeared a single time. CDR3 loop: CASSLFLGGALYEQYF. The CDR3 bases are TGTGCCAGCAGCTTATTCCTCGGGGGGGCCTTGTACGAGCAGTACTTC. The chain uses TRBV11-2 and TRBJ2-7; 8 bases map to TRBD2. The CDR3 runs to 16 residues. V shed 2 bases and J 4 bases; nucleotides not matched to a gene: 10. CDR1 and CDR2 (germline): SGHAT, FQNNGV.

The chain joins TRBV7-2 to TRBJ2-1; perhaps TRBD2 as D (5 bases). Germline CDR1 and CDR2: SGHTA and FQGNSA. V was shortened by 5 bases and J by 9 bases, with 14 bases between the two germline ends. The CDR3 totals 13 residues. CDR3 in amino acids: CASSPPTAGEQFF. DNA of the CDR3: TGTGCCAGCAGCCCTCCGACTGCGGGTGAGCAGTTCTTC.

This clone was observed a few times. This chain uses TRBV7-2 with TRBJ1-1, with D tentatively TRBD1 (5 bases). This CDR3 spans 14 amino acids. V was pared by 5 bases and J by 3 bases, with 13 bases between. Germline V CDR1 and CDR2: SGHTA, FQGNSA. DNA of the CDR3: TGTGCCAGCAGCACTTCCTCAGGGTACACTGAAGCTTTCTTT. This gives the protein CASSTSSGYTEAFF.

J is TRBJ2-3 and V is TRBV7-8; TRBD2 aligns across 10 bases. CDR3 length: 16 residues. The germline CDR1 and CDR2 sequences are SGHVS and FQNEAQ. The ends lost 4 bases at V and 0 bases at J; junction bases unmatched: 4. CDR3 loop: CASSSPLAGSTDTQYF. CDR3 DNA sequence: TGTGCCAGCAGCTCCCCACTAGCGGGGAGCACAGATACGCAGTATTTT.

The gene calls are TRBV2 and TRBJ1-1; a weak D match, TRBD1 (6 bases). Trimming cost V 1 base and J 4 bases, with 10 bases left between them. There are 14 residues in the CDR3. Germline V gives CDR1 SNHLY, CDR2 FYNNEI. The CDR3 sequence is CASSEVQGTTEAFF. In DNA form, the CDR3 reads TGTGCCAGCAGTGAAGTCCAGGGGACCACTGAAGCTTTCTTT.

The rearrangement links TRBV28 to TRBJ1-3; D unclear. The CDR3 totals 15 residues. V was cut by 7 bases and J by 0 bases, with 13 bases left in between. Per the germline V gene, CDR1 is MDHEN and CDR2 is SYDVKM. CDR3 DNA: TGTGCCAGCACCGCGTCCGGGGACTCTGGAAACACCATATATTTT. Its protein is CASTASGDSGNTIYF.

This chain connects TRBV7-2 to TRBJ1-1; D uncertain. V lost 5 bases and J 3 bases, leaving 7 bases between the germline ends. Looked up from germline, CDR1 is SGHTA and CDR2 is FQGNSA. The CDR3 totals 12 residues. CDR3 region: CASSPKYTEAFF. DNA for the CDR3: TGTGCCAGCAGCCCAAAATACACTGAAGCTTTCTTT.

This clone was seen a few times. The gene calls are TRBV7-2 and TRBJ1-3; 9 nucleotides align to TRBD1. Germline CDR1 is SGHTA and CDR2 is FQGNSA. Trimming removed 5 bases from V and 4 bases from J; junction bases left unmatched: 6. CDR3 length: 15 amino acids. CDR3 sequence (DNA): TGTGCCAGCAGCCTAGGGACAGGGAAAGGAAACACCATATATTTT. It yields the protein CASSLGTGKGNTIYF.